Listed here are 20 T cell receptor beta chains from one sample, sequenced in a study of blood T cell repertoires in COVID-19. The assay was immunoSEQ multiplex PCR, and TCRdb's table has in-frame clones only and misses some. The table includes over 150,000 clones, approximately 85% detected once. The sample was peripheral blood. The receptors originated from a man aged 60 to 75 with COVID-19, enrolled during active disease.

The chain has TRBV6-5 and TRBJ1-1, with D possibly TRBD1 on 5 matching bases. The CDR3 totals 13 residues. The germline V and J ends were trimmed by 6 bases and 5 bases, with 13 bases remaining between them. CDR1 and CDR2 from the germline V gene are MNHEY and SVGAGI. CDR3 region: CASSQTAATEAFF. In DNA form, the CDR3 reads TGTGCCAGCAGCCAGACAGCAGCAACTGAAGCTTTCTTT.

In its sample, this clone was seen once. This chain joins TRBV4-3 and TRBJ1-2; no clear D. CDR1 and CDR2 from the germline V gene are LGHNA and YSLEER. Trimming removed 3 bases at V and 8 bases at J, with 16 bases between. The CDR3 loop spans 14 amino acids. The CDR3 region has the DNA TGCGCCAGCAGCCAGCCCGACTCGCTTGGGGGCTACACCTTC. Protein: CASSQPDSLGGYTF.

Only a few counts were recorded for this clone. V usage is TRBV7-9 and J usage is TRBJ2-5; unclear D gene. Germline lookup yields CDR1 SEHNR and CDR2 FQNEAQ (reference sequence). The V gene lost 2 bases and the J gene lost 2 bases, with 12 bases spanning the gap. This CDR3 is 15 amino acids long. The CDR3 sequence is CASSLNSIPQETQYF. The CDR3 DNA reads as TGTGCCAGCAGCTTAAACAGTATACCTCAAGAGACCCAGTACTTC.

CDR3 coding DNA: TGCGCCAGCAGCTCGACCGGACAGGGGTCTGGAAACACCATATATTTT. Translation gives CASSSTGQGSGNTIYF. The chain combines TRBV5-1 with TRBJ1-3; TRBD1 matches 9 bases. The germline CDR1 and CDR2 sequences are SGHRS and YFSETQ. The CDR3 loop spans 16 amino acids. Trimming took 3 bases from V and 1 from J; bases not matched to a gene: 5.

V gene TRBV18 combines with J gene TRBJ1-1; 7 bases line up with TRBD1. Per germline, CDR1 KGHSH and CDR2 LQKENI. The CDR3 is made up of 13 amino acids. Trimming took 3 bases from V and 7 from J; bases not matched to a gene: 5. CDR3 sequence reads: CASSPLQGNEAFF. DNA for the CDR3: TGTGCCAGCTCACCGCTACAGGGGAATGAAGCTTTCTTT.

V gene TRBV19 combines with J gene TRBJ1-2; no clear D gene. Germline CDR1 and CDR2: LNHDA and SQIVND (reference sequence). The V end lost 0 bases, the J end lost 3 bases, and 5 bases lay between the germline ends. The CDR3 covers 13 residues. CDR3 DNA sequence: TGTGCCAGTAGTATAGACGGTTACTATGGCTACACCTTC. Translating it yields CASSIDGYYGYTF.

This clone has a single count. The chain is built from TRBV4-1 and TRBJ2-3, with D perhaps matching TRBD2 (5 bases). This CDR3 has 16 residues. Germline V gives CDR1 MGHRA, CDR2 YSYEKL. V lost 7 bases and J lost 0, with 17 bases in between. This CDR3 reads CASIIWAQRSTDTQYF. As DNA, the CDR3 is TGCGCCAGCATCATCTGGGCCCAGCGGAGCACAGATACGCAGTATTTT.

The chain employs TRBV7-2 and TRBJ2-2, with D possibly matching TRBD2 (5 bases). CDR1 SGHTA and CDR2 FQGNSA come from the germline V gene. With 0 bases removed from V and 8 bases from J, the gap between germline ends came to 13 bases. The CDR3 covers 15 residues. CDR3 amino acids: CASSLARAPAGELFF. The CDR3 nucleotides are TGTGCCAGCAGCTTAGCGCGGGCTCCCGCGGGGGAGCTGTTTTTT.

This sequence joins TRBV18 and TRBJ1-1, with D possibly being TRBD1 (6 bases). Trimming left V 3 bases short and J 2 bases short, with 13 bases between. The germline CDR1 and CDR2 sequences are KGHSH and LQKENI. This CDR3 is built from 15 residues. The CDR3 DNA reads as TGTGCCAGCTCACCGTACACAGGGAGCAACACTGAAGCTTTCTTT. This translates into CASSPYTGSNTEAFF.

J is TRBJ2-2 and V is TRBV29-1; a possible D gene is TRBD1 (5 bases). The CDR3 has 14 amino acids. Germline V gives CDR1 SQVTM, CDR2 ANQGSEA. The V end lost 4 bases, the J end lost 6 bases, and 15 bases lay between the germline ends. The CDR3 protein is CSVARSQGAGELFF. In DNA form, the CDR3 reads TGCAGCGTTGCCAGATCTCAGGGCGCCGGGGAGCTGTTTTTT.

This sequence joins TRBV5-1 and TRBJ1-2, with a possible D match to TRBD1 (5 bases). V was cut by 4 bases and J by 4 bases, with 14 bases left in between. The CDR3 sequence is 14 residues long. The germline CDR1 and CDR2 sequences are SGHRS and YFSETQ. Written as DNA, the CDR3 is TGCGCCAGCAGCCCCGGAGGGGCAGGCTATGGCTACACCTTC. Translation: CASSPGGAGYGYTF.

The V call is TRBV7-9, the J call TRBJ1-1; 8 positions match TRBD1. The J segment lost 5 bases and the V segment lost 4 bases, leaving 9 bases of the junction unmatched. The CDR3 is 15 amino acids. Germline CDR1 SEHNR, CDR2 FQNEAQ (reference sequence). The CDR3 bases are TGTGCCAGCAGCTACCAGGGGGCAATGAGGACTGAAGCTTTCTTT. Translating gives CASSYQGAMRTEAFF. The full variable domain, in which reference TRBV7-9 and TRBJ1-1 provide the parts outside the CDR3, is DTGVSQNPRHKITKRGQNVTFRCDPISEHNRLYWYRQTLGQGPEFLTYFQNEAQLEKSRLLSDRFSAERPKGSFSTLEIQRTEQGDSAMYLCASSYQGAMRTEAFFGQGTRLTVV.

V is TRBV6-5 and J is TRBJ2-7, with 9 bases lining up with TRBD1. Trimming removed 6 bases from V and 1 base from J; junction bases left unmatched: 7. From germline, CDR1 is MNHEY and CDR2 SVGAGI. This CDR3 contains 15 residues. CDR3 in DNA: TGTGCCAGCAGCGTATCGGACAGGGGATCCTACGAGCAGTACTTC. It codes for CASSVSDRGSYEQYF.

The chain employs TRBV12-3 or TRBV12-4 and TRBJ1-5; D unresolved. Trimming cost V 5 bases and J 7 bases, with 12 bases left between them. The CDR3 is 13 amino acids. This chain's CDR3 is CASSPRASQPQHF. The CDR3, as DNA: TGTGCCAGCAGTCCCCGAGCGAGCCAGCCCCAGCATTTT.

The rearrangement uses TRBV6-1 and TRBJ1-3; D is undetermined. CDR1 and CDR2 (germline): MNHNS, SASEGT. V was trimmed by 2 bases and J by 3 bases, leaving 17 bases between them. The CDR3 runs to 17 residues. The CDR3, as DNA: TGTGCCAGCAGTGAACCCCACGGGAGGGTATTTGGAAACACCATATATTTT. Translation: CASSEPHGRVFGNTIYF.

The chain joins TRBV25-1 to TRBJ1-5; TRBD1 agrees at 7 bases. The CDR3 has 14 residues. Germline CDR1 MGHDK, CDR2 SYGVNS. The V gene end was trimmed by 4 bases and the J gene end by 4 bases; junction bases not matched to a gene: 4. DNA for the CDR3: TGTGCCAGCAGTGGGACAGGAGTAAATCAGCCCCAGCATTTT. Its protein product is CASSGTGVNQPQHF.

The chain couples TRBV3-1 (or the pseudogene TRBV3-2) to TRBJ1-2, with TRBD1 matching over 7 bases. With V trimmed by 6 bases and J by 6 bases, 13 bases remained unmatched. In germline, CDR1 is LGHDT, CDR2 YNNKEL (reference sequence). This CDR3 is built from 15 residues. CDR3 nucleotide sequence: TGTGCCAGCAGGTACACAGGGGAGCGGGAGAATGGCTACACCTTC. Translation: CASRYTGERENGYTF.

The V call is TRBV4-2, the J call TRBJ2-5; D might be TRBD2 (6 bases). The CDR3 has 15 amino acids. V lost 4 bases and J 5 bases, leaving 17 bases between the germline ends. The germline CDR1 and CDR2 sequences are LGHNA and YNFKEQ. The CDR3 DNA sequence: TGTGCCAGCAGCCTCCTGGGGGGAGACGAGGAGACCCAGTACTTC. Protein: CASSLLGGDEETQYF.

The J gene is TRBJ1-1, the V gene TRBV7-2, with D possibly being TRBD1 (6 bases). Germline V gene data show CDR1 as SGHTA and CDR2 as FQGNSA. The V gene lost 3 bases and the J gene lost 1 base, with 15 bases spanning the gap. The length of the CDR3 is 16 residues. CDR3 region: CASSFGQTIRNTEAFF. The CDR3 nucleotides are TGTGCCAGCAGCTTTGGACAGACCATTAGGAACACTGAAGCTTTCTTT.

The rearrangement uses TRBV24-1 and TRBJ1-5; D ambiguous. Trimming left V 6 bases short and J 0 bases short, with 17 bases between. The germline gives CDR1 KGHDR, CDR2 SFDVKD. The CDR3 spans 17 residues. This chain's CDR3 is CATSFDWTPRSNQPQHF. The DNA of the CDR3 is TGTGCCACCAGTTTCGATTGGACTCCCCGTAGCAATCAGCCCCAGCATTTT.